The 15 T cell receptor beta chains below come from one sample, sequenced in a study of cytotoxic CD8 clonotypes in ibrutinib-treated CLL. TCRdb keeps only in-frame clones here, not all; method: immunoSEQ multiplex PCR. In the table there are some 61,000 clones, 68% of which are singletons. The sample was PBMCs, taken after 12 months of ibrutinib treatment. The receptors come from a human donor with chronic lymphocytic leukemia.

The chain recombines TRBV25-1 with TRBJ2-3; the match to TRBD2 covers 7 bases. Germline V CDR1 and CDR2: MGHDK, SYGVNS. After removal of 5 bases from V and 5 bases from J, the junction contained 7 bases not matched to a gene. The CDR3 covers 14 residues. The CDR3 region has the DNA TGTGCCAGCAGTTTGGGGACGGGGGGAGATACGCAGTATTTT. This encodes CASSLGTGGDTQYF.

The rearrangement links TRBV19 to TRBJ1-4; the D is unclear. The CDR3 has 16 residues. Trimming left V 1 base short and J 3 bases short, with 12 bases between. Germline loops: CDR1 LNHDA, CDR2 SQIVND (reference sequence). As DNA, the CDR3 is TGTGCCAGTAGTATAGTTCGGGGTTGGGCTAATGAAAAACTGTTTTTT. This sequence encodes CASSIVRGWANEKLFF.

The chain joins TRBV30 to TRBJ1-2; D may be TRBD1 (6 bases). In germline, CDR1 is GTSNPN, CDR2 SVGIG (reference sequence). V was trimmed by 3 bases and J by 0 bases, leaving 11 bases between them. CDR3 length: 14 amino acids. Here the CDR3 reads CAWSAGQPNYGYTF. For the CDR3, the DNA is TGTGCCTGGAGCGCGGGACAACCTAACTATGGCTACACCTTC.

This chain links TRBV7-8 with TRBJ2-2, with 10 bases identical to TRBD2. Per germline, CDR1 SGHVS and CDR2 FQNEAQ. The CDR3 is made up of 19 amino acids. Germline trimming cut 3 bases from V and 3 bases from J; bases unmatched to any gene: 13. The CDR3 sequence: CASSFAVLAGYWDTGELFF. The CDR3 DNA reads TGTGCCAGCAGCTTCGCGGTACTAGCGGGGTATTGGGACACCGGGGAGCTGTTTTTT.

The V call is TRBV5-4, the J call TRBJ2-7; a possible D gene is TRBD1 (5 bases). V lost 4 bases and J lost 2, with 10 bases in between. This CDR3 spans 13 amino acids. CDR1 SGHNT and CDR2 YYREEE come from the germline V gene (reference sequence). The CDR3 reads CASSPPGTYEQYF. The CDR3, as DNA: TGTGCCAGCAGCCCGCCAGGGACCTACGAGCAGTACTTC.

The chain links TRBV10-3 to TRBJ2-1; 7 bases agree with TRBD1. The V gene end was trimmed by 5 bases and the J gene end by 3 bases; junction bases not matched to a gene: 4. Germline V gives CDR1 ENHRY, CDR2 SYGVKD. This CDR3 spans 14 amino acids. CDR3 region: CAISPGTDYNEQFF. CDR3 bases: TGTGCCATCAGTCCCGGGACAGACTACAATGAGCAGTTCTTC.

This chain connects TRBV28 to TRBJ2-5; D may match TRBD1 or TRBD2 (6 bases each). V gave up 7 bases and J gave up 3 bases, with 12 bases separating them. CDR3 length equals 13 residues. Germline V gene data show CDR1 as MDHEN and CDR2 as SYDVKM. CDR3 residues: CASKMGGEETQYF. The CDR3 DNA sequence: TGTGCCAGCAAAATGGGGGGCGAAGAGACCCAGTACTTC.

The rearrangement joins TRBV12-5 to TRBJ2-2; tentative D call: TRBD1 (5 bases). The ends were cut back, 0 bases at V and 4 bases at J, with 18 bases in the middle. The CDR3 contains 18 residues. The V gene's germline CDR1 is LGHNT and CDR2 FRNRAP. The CDR3 reads CASGLVVVRTTVTGELFF. The CDR3 nucleotides are TGTGCTAGTGGTTTGGTAGTCGTGAGGACAACGGTCACCGGGGAGCTGTTTTTT. The complete variable domain, with remaining parts taken from reference TRBV12-5 and TRBJ2-2, reads DARVTQTPRHKVTEMGQEVTMRCQPILGHNTVFWYRQTMMQGLELLAYFRNRAPLDDSGMPKDRFSAEMPDATLATLKIQPSEPRDSAVYFCASGLVVVRTTVTGELFFGEGSRLTVL.

This clone has only a few counts. This chain uses TRBV7-2 with TRBJ2-7, with TRBD2 matching 11 bases. This CDR3 has 15 amino acids. V was clipped by 7 bases and J by 4 bases; unmatched bases: 9. Germline assignment: CDR1 SGHTA and CDR2 FQGNSA. DNA for the CDR3: TGTGCCAGCAACAATGGGACTAGCGGTACATACGAGCAGTACTTC. Amino acid sequence: CASNNGTSGTYEQYF.

The rearrangement joins TRBV9 to TRBJ2-1, with TRBD1 matching over 9 bases. CDR3 length: 13 amino acids. Germline CDR1 SGDLS, CDR2 YYNGEE. The ends lost 4 bases at V and 6 bases at J; junction bases unmatched: 2. In nucleotides, the CDR3 is TGTGCCAGCAGCTTGACAGGGGGCAATGAGCAGTTCTTC. This sequence encodes CASSLTGGNEQFF.

This clone was observed a single time. The gene calls are TRBV25-1 and TRBJ2-5; TRBD1 is a possible D gene (5 bases). This CDR3 comprises 16 residues. In germline, CDR1 is MGHDK, CDR2 SYGVNS. The V gene lost 6 bases and the J gene lost 2 bases, with 19 bases spanning the gap. CDR3 in DNA: TGTGCCAGCAGCCTACGGACACCAGCTCGTCAAGAGACCCAGTACTTC. Protein: CASSLRTPARQETQYF.

This clone occurred a few times. The chain combines TRBV5-4 with TRBJ2-7; D is uncertain. The CDR3 has 14 residues. The germline CDR1 and CDR2 sequences are SGHNT and YYREEE (reference sequence). Trimming cost V 0 bases and J 3 bases, with 10 bases left between them. CDR3 protein: CASSLDWGGYEQYF. The CDR3 region has the DNA TGTGCCAGCAGCTTGGACTGGGGTGGCTACGAGCAGTACTTC.

There are a few counts of this clone. V is TRBV4-2 and J is TRBJ2-2; 10 nucleotides line up with TRBD1. J was trimmed by 6 bases and V by 4 bases; bases with no gene match: 8. Germline V gene sequence: CDR1 LGHNA, CDR2 YNFKEQ. The CDR3 sequence is 16 residues long. Written as DNA, the CDR3 is TGTGCCAGCAGCCTGGGACAGGGGTATCAGGCCGGGGAGCTGTTTTTT. Encoded protein: CASSLGQGYQAGELFF.

This clone was seen more than once but under ten times. This chain uses TRBV5-1 with TRBJ1-6; D gene unclear. Trimming removed 2 bases from V and 6 bases from J, with 3 bases in between. This CDR3 contains 12 residues. CDR1 is SGHRS, CDR2 YFSETQ, per germline. This CDR3 is CASSLSNSPLHF. For the CDR3, the DNA is TGCGCCAGCAGCTTAAGTAATTCACCCCTCCACTTT. Full variable domain (rest looked up from reference TRBV5-1 and TRBJ1-6): KAGVTQTPRYLIKTRGQQVTLSCSPISGHRSVSWYQQTPGQGLQFLFEYFSETQRNKGNFPGRFSGRQFSNSRSEMNVSTLELGDSALYLCASSLSNSPLHFGNGTRLTVT.

The chain employs TRBV6-6 and TRBJ2-7, with 9 nucleotides matching TRBD1. CDR1 is MNHNY and CDR2 is SVGAGI in the germline V gene (reference sequence). This CDR3 comprises 14 residues. Trimming cost V 7 bases and J 3 bases; bases outside gene matches: 7. The CDR3 region is CASIPGQGNYEQYF. The CDR3 region has the DNA TGTGCCAGCATTCCGGGACAGGGTAACTACGAGCAGTACTTC.